Listed below are T cell receptor beta chains from one sample, sequenced in a study of OX40 agonist ivuxolimab in advanced cancers. The protocol was immunoSEQ multiplex PCR, while the TCRdb copy is restricted to in-frame clones and leaves out a portion. The table includes some 59,000 clones, around 89% detected once. The sample consisted of CD4+ or CD8+ T cells sorted from blood, taken in a trial of the OX40 agonist ivuxolimab. These receptors were taken from an adult with an advanced solid tumor such as melanoma, head and neck, liver or kidney cancer. CDR3s include the opening cysteine and the closing phenylalanine or tryptophan. A D gene is named only where the DNA matches it firmly. Rows give clone size only sometimes, using once, few, many, or a class for an expanded clone.

TRBJ1-1 | TRBD1 | once | TRBV18 | TGTGCCAGCTCACCATTTACCGGGACAGCGAACACTGAAGCTTTCTTT | CASSPFTGTANTEAFF
TRBJ2-2 | TRBD2 | NA | TRBV6-5 | TGTGCCAGCAGTTACTCGGTTAGCGGGGGAACGGGGGAGCTGTTTTTT | CASSYSVSGGTGELFF
TRBJ2-7 | NA | NA | TRBV7-3 | TGTGCCAGCAGCTTAACGTATGGCTACGAGCAGTACTTC | CASSLTYGYEQYF
TRBJ2-7 | NA | NA | TRBV6-1 | TGTGCCAGCTACCGGGGAAGGTACGAGCAGTACTTC | CASYRGRYEQYF
TRBJ1-1 | NA | NA | TRBV28 | TGTGCCAGCAGTTTAGGCGGGCAGGGTAGGGGCACTGAAGCTTTCTTT | CASSLGGQGRGTEAFF
TRBJ2-2 | NA | NA | TRBV7-9 | TGTGCCAGCAGCTTATTCGCGGGATTCGGGGAGCTGTTTTTT | CASSLFAGFGELFF
TRBJ2-7 | TRBD1 | NA | TRBV28 | TGTGCCAGCAGACGACAGGGGGCCTCCTACGAGCAGTACTTC | CASRRQGASYEQYF
TRBJ2-7 | TRBD1 | NA | TRBV5-8 | TGTGCCAGCAGCCGGGACAGGGGGTACGAGCAGTACTTC | CASSRDRGYEQYF
TRBJ2-1 | NA | NA | TRBV5-1 | TGCGCCAGCAGCTTGGGTCGGGGGCACTACAATGAGCAGTTCTTC | CASSLGRGHYNEQFF
TRBJ1-5 | TRBD1 | NA | TRBV5-1 | TGCGCCAGCAGTCAGGAGGGGGCGAGCTATCAGCCCCAGCATTTT | CASSQEGASYQPQHF
TRBJ1-4 | NA | NA | TRBV6-5 | TGTGCCAGCACTTCGACAGGATATAATGAAAAACTGTTTTTT | CASTSTGYNEKLFF
TRBJ2-5 | TRBD2 | NA | TRBV28 | TGTGCCAGCAGTCCTACTCTTGGGACTAGCGGGGGGGACTTTCAAGAGACCCAGTACTTC | CASSPTLGTSGGDFQETQYF
TRBJ1-1 | NA | NA | TRBV7-9 | TGTGCCAGCAGCTCAGAACAGTGGAACACTGAAGCTTTCTTT | CASSSEQWNTEAFF
TRBJ1-1 | NA | NA | TRBV27 | TGTGCCAGCAGCCAAGAGGGTCGGTGGACTGAAGCTTTCTTT | CASSQEGRWTEAFF
TRBJ2-2 | TRBD2 | NA | TRBV4-3 | TGCGCCAGCAGCCCAATAAGCGGGAGCGCCGGGGAGCTGTTTTTT | CASSPISGSAGELFF